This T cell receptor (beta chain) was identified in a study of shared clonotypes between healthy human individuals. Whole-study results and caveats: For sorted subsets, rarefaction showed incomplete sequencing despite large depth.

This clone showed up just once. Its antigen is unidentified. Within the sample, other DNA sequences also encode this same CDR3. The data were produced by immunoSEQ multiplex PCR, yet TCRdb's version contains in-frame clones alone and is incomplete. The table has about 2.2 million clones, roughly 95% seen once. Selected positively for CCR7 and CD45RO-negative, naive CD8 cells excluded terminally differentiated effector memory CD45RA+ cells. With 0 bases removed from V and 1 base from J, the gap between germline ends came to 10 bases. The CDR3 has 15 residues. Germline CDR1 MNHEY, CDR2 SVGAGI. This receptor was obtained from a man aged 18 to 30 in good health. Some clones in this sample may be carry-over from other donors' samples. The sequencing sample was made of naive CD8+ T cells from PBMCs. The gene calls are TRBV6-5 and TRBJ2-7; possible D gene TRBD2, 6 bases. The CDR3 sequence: CASSYSAGSSYEQYF. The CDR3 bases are TGTGCCAGCAGTTACTCGGCCGGGAGTTCCTACGAGCAGTACTTC.